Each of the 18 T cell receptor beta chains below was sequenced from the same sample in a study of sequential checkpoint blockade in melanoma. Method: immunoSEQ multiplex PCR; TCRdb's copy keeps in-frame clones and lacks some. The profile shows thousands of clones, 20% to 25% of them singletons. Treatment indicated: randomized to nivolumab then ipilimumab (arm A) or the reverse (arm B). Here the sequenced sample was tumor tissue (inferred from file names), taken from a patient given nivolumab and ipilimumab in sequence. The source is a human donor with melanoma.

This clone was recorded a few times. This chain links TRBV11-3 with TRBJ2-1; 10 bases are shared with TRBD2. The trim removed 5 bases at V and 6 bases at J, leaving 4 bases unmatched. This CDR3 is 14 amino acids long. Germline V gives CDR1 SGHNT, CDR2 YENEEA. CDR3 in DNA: TGTGCCAGCAGCCAGCGGGGGGGCAGCAATGAGCAGTTCTTC. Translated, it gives CASSQRGGSNEQFF.

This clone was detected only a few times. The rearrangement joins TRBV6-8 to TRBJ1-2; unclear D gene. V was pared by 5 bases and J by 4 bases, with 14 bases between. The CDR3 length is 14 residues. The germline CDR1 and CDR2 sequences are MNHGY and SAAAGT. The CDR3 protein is CASSDYGRGYGYTF. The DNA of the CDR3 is TGTGCCAGCAGTGACTACGGACGGGGCTATGGCTACACCTTC.

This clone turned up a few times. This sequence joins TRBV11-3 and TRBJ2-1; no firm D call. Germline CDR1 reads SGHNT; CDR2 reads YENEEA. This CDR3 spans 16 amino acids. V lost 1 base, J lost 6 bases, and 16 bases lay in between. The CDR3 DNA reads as TGTGCCAGCAGCTTAGGGCGCATGCGAGCCACCAATGAGCAGTTCTTC. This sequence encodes CASSLGRMRATNEQFF.

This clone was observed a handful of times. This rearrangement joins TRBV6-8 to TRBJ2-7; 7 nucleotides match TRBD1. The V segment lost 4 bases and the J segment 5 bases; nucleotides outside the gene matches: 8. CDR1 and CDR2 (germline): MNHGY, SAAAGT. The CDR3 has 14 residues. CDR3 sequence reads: CASSSGQITHEQYF. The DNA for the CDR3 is TGTGCCAGCAGTTCGGGACAGATTACCCACGAGCAGTACTTC.

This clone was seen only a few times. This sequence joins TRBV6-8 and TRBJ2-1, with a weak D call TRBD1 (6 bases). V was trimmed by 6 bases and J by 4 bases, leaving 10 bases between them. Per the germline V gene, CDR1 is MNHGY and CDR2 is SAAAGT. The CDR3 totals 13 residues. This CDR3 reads CASRGHEYNEQFF. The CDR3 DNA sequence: TGTGCCAGCAGGGGACATGAATACAATGAGCAGTTCTTC.

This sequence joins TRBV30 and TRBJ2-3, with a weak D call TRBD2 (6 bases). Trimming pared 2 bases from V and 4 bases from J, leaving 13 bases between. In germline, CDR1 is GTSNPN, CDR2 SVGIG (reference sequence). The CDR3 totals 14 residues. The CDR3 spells CAWSLNGGSDTQYF. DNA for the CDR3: TGTGCCTGGAGTTTAAACGGGGGTTCAGATACGCAGTATTTT.

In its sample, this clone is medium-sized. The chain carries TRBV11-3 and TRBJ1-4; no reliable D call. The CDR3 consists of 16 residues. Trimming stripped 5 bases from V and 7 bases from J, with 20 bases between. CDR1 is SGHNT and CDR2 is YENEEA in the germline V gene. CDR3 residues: CASSVFGGGVGEKLFF. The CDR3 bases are TGTGCCAGCAGCGTTTTTGGAGGCGGGGTGGGTGAAAAACTGTTTTTT.

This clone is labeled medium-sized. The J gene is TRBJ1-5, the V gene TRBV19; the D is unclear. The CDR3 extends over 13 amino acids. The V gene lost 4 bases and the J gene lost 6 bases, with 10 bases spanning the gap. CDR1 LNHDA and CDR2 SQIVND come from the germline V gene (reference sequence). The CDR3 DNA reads TGTGCCAGTAGTACGGCGGTTGCTCAGCCCCAGCATTTT. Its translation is CASSTAVAQPQHF.

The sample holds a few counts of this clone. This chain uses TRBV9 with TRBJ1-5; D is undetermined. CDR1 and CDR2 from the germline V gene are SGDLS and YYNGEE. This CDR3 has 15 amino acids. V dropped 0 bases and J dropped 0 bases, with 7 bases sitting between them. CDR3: CASSVEPNSNQPQHF. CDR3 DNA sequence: TGTGCCAGCAGCGTAGAACCGAATAGCAATCAGCCCCAGCATTTT.

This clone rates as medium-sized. The CDR3 DNA reads as TGTGCCAGCAGGTCCGGGACAGGGAACACCGGGGAGCTGTTTTTT. This sequence encodes CASRSGTGNTGELFF. The chain couples TRBV11-3 to TRBJ2-2, with 8 bases fitting TRBD1. The germline gives CDR1 SGHNT, CDR2 YENEEA. This CDR3 has 15 residues. J lost 1 base, V lost 6 bases, and 4 bases had no gene match.

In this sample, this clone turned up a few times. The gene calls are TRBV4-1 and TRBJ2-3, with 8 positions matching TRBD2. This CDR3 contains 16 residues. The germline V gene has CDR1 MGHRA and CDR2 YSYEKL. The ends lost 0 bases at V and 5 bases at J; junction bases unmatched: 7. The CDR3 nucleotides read TGCGCCAGCAGCCAAGAGTTAGCGGGGCCTGGAGATACGCAGTATTTT. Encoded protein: CASSQELAGPGDTQYF.

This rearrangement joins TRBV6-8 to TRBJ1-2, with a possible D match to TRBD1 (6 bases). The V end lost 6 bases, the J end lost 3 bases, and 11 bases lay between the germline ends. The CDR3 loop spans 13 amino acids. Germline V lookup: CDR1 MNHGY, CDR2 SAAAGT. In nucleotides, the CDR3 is TGTGCCAGCAGCACAGGGTACGACTATGGCTACACCTTC. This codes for CASSTGYDYGYTF.

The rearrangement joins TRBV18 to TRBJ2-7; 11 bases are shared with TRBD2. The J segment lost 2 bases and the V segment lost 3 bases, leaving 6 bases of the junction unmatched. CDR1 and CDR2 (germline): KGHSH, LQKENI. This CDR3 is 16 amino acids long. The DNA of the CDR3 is TGTGCCAGCTCACCCGGGGGACTAGCGGTTACCTACGAGCAGTACTTC. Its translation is CASSPGGLAVTYEQYF.

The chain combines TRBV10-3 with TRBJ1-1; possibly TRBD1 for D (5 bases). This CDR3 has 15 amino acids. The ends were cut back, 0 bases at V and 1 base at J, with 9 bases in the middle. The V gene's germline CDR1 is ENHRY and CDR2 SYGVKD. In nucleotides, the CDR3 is TGTGCCATCAGTGAGTCGTCCAGGGCGAACACTGAAGCTTTCTTT. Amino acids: CAISESSRANTEAFF.

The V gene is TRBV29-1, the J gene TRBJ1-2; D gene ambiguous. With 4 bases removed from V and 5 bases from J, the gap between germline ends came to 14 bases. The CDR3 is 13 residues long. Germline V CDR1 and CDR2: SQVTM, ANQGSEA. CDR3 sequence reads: CSVGIGGGYGYTF. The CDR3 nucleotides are TGCAGCGTTGGGATTGGCGGAGGATATGGCTACACCTTC. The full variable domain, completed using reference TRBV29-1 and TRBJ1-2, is SAVISQKPSRDICQRGTSLTIQCQVDSQVTMMFWYRQQPGQSLTLIATANQGSEATYESGFVIDKFPISRPNLTFSTLTVSNMSPEDSSIYLCSVGIGGGYGYTFGSGTRLTVV.

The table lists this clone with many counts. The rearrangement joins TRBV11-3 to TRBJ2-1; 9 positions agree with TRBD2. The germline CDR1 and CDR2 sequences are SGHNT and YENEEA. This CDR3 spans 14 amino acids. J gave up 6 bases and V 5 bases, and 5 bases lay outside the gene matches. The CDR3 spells CASSRRGGFNEQFF. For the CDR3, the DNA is TGTGCCAGCAGCAGGCGGGGGGGATTCAATGAGCAGTTCTTC.

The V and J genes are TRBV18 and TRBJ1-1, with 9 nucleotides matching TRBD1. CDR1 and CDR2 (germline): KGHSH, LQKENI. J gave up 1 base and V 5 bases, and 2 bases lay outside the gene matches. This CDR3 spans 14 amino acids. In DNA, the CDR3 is TGTGCCAGCTCAAGACAGGGGGGGAACACTGAAGCTTTCTTT. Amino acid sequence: CASSRQGGNTEAFF.

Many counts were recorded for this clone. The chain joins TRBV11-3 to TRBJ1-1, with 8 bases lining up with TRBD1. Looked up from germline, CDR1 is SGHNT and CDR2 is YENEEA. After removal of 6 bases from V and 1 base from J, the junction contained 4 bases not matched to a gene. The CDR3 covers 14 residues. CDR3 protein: CASSRTGRNTEAFF. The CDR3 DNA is TGTGCCAGCAGTCGGACAGGGAGGAACACTGAAGCTTTCTTT.